The 13 T cell receptor beta chains in this list originate from one sample, sequenced in a study of T cells in Graves' hyperthyroidism and ophthalmopathy. It was RNA transcripts that yielded the amplified TCR beta CDR3 regions. When the TCR CDR3 underwent first-round RT-PCR, the HTBI primer set was used. TCRdb redid the calling of the multiplex PCR reads with MiXCR, one entry per CDR3 protein. The sample consists of fewer than 400,000 distinct CDR3 sequences, more than 20% of them appearing once. Sequenced sample: blood. The receptors derive from a man aged 50-59 years with Graves' hyperthyroidism.

This clonotype was seen only a few times. The V call is TRBV29-1, the J call TRBJ2-7; D gene uncertain. CDR1 and CDR2 (germline): SQVTM, ANQGSEA. CDR3 length: 13 residues. Trimming pared 3 bases from V and 0 bases from J, leaving 9 bases between. The CDR3: CSVDSASSYEQYF. CDR3 bases: TGCAGCGTTGACAGCGCAAGCTCCTACGAGCAGTACTTC.

The chain employs TRBV20-1 and TRBJ1-2; weak D call: TRBD1 (5 bases). V was clipped by 3 bases and J by 7 bases, with 15 bases between them. The CDR3 is made up of 13 amino acids. Germline values: CDR1 DFQATT, CDR2 SNEGSKA (reference sequence). As DNA, the CDR3 is TGCAGTGCTAGTGAGTCGCCCGGGGCTGGCTACACCTTC. Amino acids: CSASESPGAGYTF.

This clonotype was picked up a small number of times. V gene TRBV3-1 combines with J gene TRBJ2-5; D gene ambiguous. This CDR3 region has 12 residues. Germline V gene data show CDR1 as LGHDT and CDR2 as YNNKEL (reference sequence). Trimming removed 3 bases at V and 7 bases at J, with 9 bases between. CDR3 DNA: TGTGCCAGCAGCCAGTGGACGGGGACCCAGTACTTC. It is translated as CASSQWTGTQYF.

This rearrangement joins TRBV5-1 to TRBJ2-1, with no clear D. Per the germline V gene, CDR1 is SGHRS and CDR2 is YFSETQ. This CDR3 contains 17 residues. Trimming stripped 0 bases from V and 0 bases from J, with 13 bases between. The CDR3 DNA sequence: TGCGCCAGCAGCTTGGTCGGCGGCTTGAGCTCCTACAATGAGCAGTTCTTC. This encodes CASSLVGGLSSYNEQFF.

The rearrangement joins TRBV5-1 to TRBJ2-6, with 8 bases matching TRBD2. Germline-derived CDR1 and CDR2 are SGHRS and YFSETQ. V shed 5 bases and J 3 bases; nucleotides not matched to a gene: 7. There are 16 residues in the CDR3. For the CDR3, the DNA is TGCGCCAGCAGTCCCAGCGGGGGTGGTGGGGCCAACGTCCTGACTTTC. Its translation is CASSPSGGGGANVLTF.

Only a few counts were recorded for this clonotype. The chain carries TRBV11-2 and TRBJ2-7; the D is unclear. CDR1 and CDR2 (germline): SGHAT, FQNNGV. V lost 5 bases, J lost 3 bases, and 11 bases lay in between. The CDR3 length is 13 residues. CDR3 loop: CASSHGFFYEQYF. CDR3 bases: TGTGCCAGCAGCCATGGGTTCTTCTACGAGCAGTACTTC.

The chain couples TRBV5-1 to TRBJ2-6, with 10 bases lining up with TRBD1. V shed 4 bases, J shed 2 bases, and the junction held 3 bases outside the gene matches. The CDR3 is 16 residues long. Per germline, CDR1 SGHRS and CDR2 YFSETQ. The CDR3 reads CASSPTGGAGANVLTF. Here the CDR3 DNA reads TGCGCCAGCAGCCCGACAGGGGGCGCTGGGGCCAACGTCCTGACTTTC.

This clonotype was detected many times. J is TRBJ2-7 and V is TRBV2, with 9 bases aligning to TRBD2. V shed 6 bases, J shed 5 bases, and the junction held 5 bases outside the gene matches. CDR1 is SNHLY, CDR2 FYNNEI, per germline. The CDR3 runs to 13 residues. CDR3 loop: CASRRGTSHEQYF. The CDR3 bases are TGTGCCAGCAGGAGGGGGACTAGCCACGAGCAGTACTTC.

The chain is built from TRBV5-1 and TRBJ1-3; the match to TRBD1 covers 9 bases. The germline V gene has CDR1 SGHRS and CDR2 YFSETQ. The CDR3 is 19 amino acids. With 0 bases clipped from V and 1 base from J, the junction kept 11 bases outside the gene matches. CDR3 protein: CASSLVVGTGRSSGNTIYF. CDR3 nucleotides: TGCGCCAGCAGCTTGGTGGTGGGGACAGGGAGGTCATCTGGAAACACCATATATTTT. Together with reference TRBV5-1 and TRBJ1-3, the CDR3 gives the full variable domain: KAGVTQTPRYLIKTRGQQVTLSCSPISGHRSVSWYQQTPGQGLQFLFEYFSETQRNKGNFPGRFSGRQFSNSRSEMNVSTLELGDSALYLCASSLVVGTGRSSGNTIYFGEGSWLTVV.

This clonotype has a count of ten or more. J is TRBJ2-7 and V is TRBV28; D gene ambiguous. This CDR3 spans 15 amino acids. Germline V lookup: CDR1 MDHEN, CDR2 SYDVKM. Trimming pared 6 bases from V and 0 bases from J, leaving 15 bases between. As DNA, the CDR3 is TGTGCCAGCAGACCGCCGCTAGGCCGCTCCTACGAGCAGTACTTC. Translated, it gives CASRPPLGRSYEQYF.

V and J are TRBV5-1 and TRBJ2-3, with TRBD2 as a possible D gene (5 bases). CDR1 is SGHRS, CDR2 YFSETQ, per germline. Between the trimmed V and J ends, which lost 0 bases and 3 bases, there was a span of 11 bases. The CDR3 runs 15 residues. CDR3 region: CASSLGRRLTDTQYF. The CDR3, as DNA: TGCGCCAGCAGCTTGGGGAGGAGATTAACAGATACGCAGTATTTT. Variable domain in full (rest from reference TRBV5-1 and TRBJ2-3): KAGVTQTPRYLIKTRGQQVTLSCSPISGHRSVSWYQQTPGQGLQFLFEYFSETQRNKGNFPGRFSGRQFSNSRSEMNVSTLELGDSALYLCASSLGRRLTDTQYFGPGTRLTVL.

This clonotype was recorded a few times. The rearrangement links TRBV4-1 to TRBJ2-7, with TRBD1 matching 9 bases. Trimming cost V 4 bases and J 2 bases; bases outside gene matches: 6. Looked up from germline, CDR1 is MGHRA and CDR2 is YSYEKL. This CDR3 has 15 residues. The CDR3 DNA reads TGCGCCAGCAGCCCTACAGGGGGCGCAGCCTACGAGCAGTACTTC. Its translation: CASSPTGGAAYEQYF.

This clonotype was picked up many times. The chain recombines TRBV24-1 with TRBJ2-3, with unresolved D. The V gene's germline CDR1 is KGHDR and CDR2 SFDVKD. The V end was cut by 4 bases, the J end by 0 bases, with 7 bases between. CDR3 length: 14 amino acids. The chain's CDR3 is CATSDPISTDTQYF. As DNA, the CDR3 is TGTGCCACCAGTGACCCAATAAGCACAGATACGCAGTATTTT.